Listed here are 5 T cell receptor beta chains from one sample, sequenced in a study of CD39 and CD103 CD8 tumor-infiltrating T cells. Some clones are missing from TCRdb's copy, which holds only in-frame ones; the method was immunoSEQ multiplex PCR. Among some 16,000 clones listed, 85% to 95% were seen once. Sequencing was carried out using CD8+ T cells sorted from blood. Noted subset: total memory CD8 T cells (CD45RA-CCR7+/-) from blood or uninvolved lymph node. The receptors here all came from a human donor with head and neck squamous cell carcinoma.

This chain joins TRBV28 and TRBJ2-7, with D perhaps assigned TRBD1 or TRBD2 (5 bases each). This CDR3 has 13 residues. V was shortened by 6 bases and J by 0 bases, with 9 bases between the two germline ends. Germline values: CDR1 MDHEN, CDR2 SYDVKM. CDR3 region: CASRTGTSYEQYF. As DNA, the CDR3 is TGTGCCAGCAGAACCGGGACCTCCTACGAGCAGTACTTC.

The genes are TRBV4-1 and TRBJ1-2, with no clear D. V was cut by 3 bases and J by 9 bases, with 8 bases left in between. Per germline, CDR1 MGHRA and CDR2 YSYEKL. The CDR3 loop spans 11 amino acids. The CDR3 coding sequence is TGCGCCAGCAGCCATGGACGGAGCTACACCTTC. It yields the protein CASSHGRSYTF.

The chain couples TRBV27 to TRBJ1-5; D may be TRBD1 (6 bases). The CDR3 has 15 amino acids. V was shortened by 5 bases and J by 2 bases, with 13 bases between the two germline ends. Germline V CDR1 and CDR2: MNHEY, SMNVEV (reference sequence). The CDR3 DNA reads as TGTGCCAGCAGTCTACAGGGAATTGGCAATCAGCCCCAGCATTTT. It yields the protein CASSLQGIGNQPQHF.

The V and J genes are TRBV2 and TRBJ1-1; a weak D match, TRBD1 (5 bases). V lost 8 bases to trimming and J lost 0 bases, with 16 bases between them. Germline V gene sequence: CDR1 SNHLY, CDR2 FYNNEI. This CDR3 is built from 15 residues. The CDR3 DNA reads TGTGCCAGCTCTGGCCCCCAGGGATTGAACACTGAAGCTTTCTTT. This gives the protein CASSGPQGLNTEAFF. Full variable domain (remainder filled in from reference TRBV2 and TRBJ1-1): EPEVTQTPSHQVTQMGQEVILRCVPISNHLYFYWYRQILGQKVEFLVSFYNNEISEKSEIFDDQFSVERPDGSNFTLKIRSTKLEDSAMYFCASSGPQGLNTEAFFGQGTRLTVV.

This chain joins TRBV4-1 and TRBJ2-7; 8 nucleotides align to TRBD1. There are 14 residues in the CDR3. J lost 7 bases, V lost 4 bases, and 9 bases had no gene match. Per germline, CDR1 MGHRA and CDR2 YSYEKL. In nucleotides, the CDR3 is TGCGCCAGCAGCCCAGGGGGCCGGAACTGGGAGCAGTACTTC. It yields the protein CASSPGGRNWEQYF.